This passage covers 28 T cell receptor beta chains from one sample sequenced in a study of T cell responses to AZD1222 COVID-19 vaccine. TCRdb keeps only in-frame clones here, not all; method: immunoSEQ multiplex PCR. The sample yields about 140,000 clones, 80% to 95% seen once. Specimen: peripheral blood, collected on day 0 of AZD1222 vaccination. These receptors originate from an adult in good health.

The chain couples TRBV3-1 (or the pseudogene TRBV3-2) to TRBJ1-6; 10 nucleotides line up with TRBD1. V lost 5 bases, J lost 8 bases, and 6 bases stayed unmatched. Looked up from germline, CDR1 is LGHDT and CDR2 is YNNKEL (reference sequence). CDR3 length: 15 amino acids. As DNA, the CDR3 is TGTGCCAGCAGCTTTAGACAGGGGGCTGATTCACCCCTCCACTTT. Translation: CASSFRQGADSPLHF.

The chain is built from TRBV3-1 (or the pseudogene TRBV3-2) and TRBJ1-4; no definite D call. The CDR3 is made up of 15 amino acids. Germline CDR1 reads LGHDT; CDR2 reads YNNKEL (reference sequence). Trimming took off 1 base at V and 4 bases at J, with 10 bases between the two ends. In DNA, the CDR3 is TGTGCCAGCAGCCAAGGGCGGACCCTTAATGAAAAACTGTTTTTT. Translated: CASSQGRTLNEKLFF.

The rearrangement links TRBV4-1 to TRBJ2-1; 8 nucleotides line up with TRBD1. The CDR3 contains 20 residues. The V segment lost 4 bases and the J segment 7 bases; nucleotides outside the gene matches: 24. Germline V gene sequence: CDR1 MGHRA, CDR2 YSYEKL. The CDR3 reads CASSLPGTGEGRIGWNEQFF. DNA of the CDR3: TGCGCCAGCAGCCTACCCGGGACAGGAGAAGGTAGGATAGGTTGGAATGAGCAGTTCTTC.

This chain joins TRBV25-1 and TRBJ2-5; D not certain. V was shortened by 3 bases and J by 0 bases, with 2 bases between the two germline ends. Germline V gene data show CDR1 as MGHDK and CDR2 as SYGVNS. CDR3 length: 12 residues. The DNA for the CDR3 is TGTGCCAGCAGTGAGTACCAAGAGACCCAGTACTTC. Translating gives CASSEYQETQYF. Supplemented by reference TRBV25-1 and TRBJ2-5, the full variable domain reads EADIYQTPRYLVIGTGKKITLECSQTMGHDKMYWYQQDPGMELHLIHYSYGVNSTEKGDLSSESTVSRIRTEHFPLTLESARPSHTSQYLCASSEYQETQYFGPGTRLLVL.

V and J are TRBV4-3 and TRBJ1-4; the match to TRBD1 covers 9 bases. The germline gives CDR1 LGHNA, CDR2 YSLEER. Trimming cost V 9 bases and J 7 bases; bases outside gene matches: 9. The CDR3 has 14 residues. DNA for the CDR3: TGCGCCAGTAAATCCGGGACAGGGAGTGAAAAACTGTTTTTT. Protein sequence: CASKSGTGSEKLFF.

The V gene is TRBV4-1, the J gene TRBJ1-6; D is uncertain. The CDR3 contains 18 residues. With 1 base removed from V and 4 bases from J, the gap between germline ends came to 17 bases. Germline CDR1 is MGHRA and CDR2 is YSYEKL. The CDR3, as DNA: TGCGCCAGCAGCCAAGGGACCCAATCGCGGTTGTATAATTCACCCCTCCACTTT. Protein sequence: CASSQGTQSRLYNSPLHF.

This clone was found a few times. V usage is TRBV6-1 and J usage is TRBJ1-5; D is unclear. Germline V CDR1 and CDR2: MNHNS, SASEGT. This CDR3 is 15 amino acids long. Trimming cost V 0 bases and J 3 bases, with 9 bases left between them. CDR3 coding DNA: TGTGCCAGCAGTGAAGCGGATGGCCACAATCAGCCCCAGCATTTT. The encoded protein is CASSEADGHNQPQHF.

The rearrangement joins TRBV28 to TRBJ1-1; D is perhaps TRBD1 (5 bases). V lost 6 bases, J lost 3 bases, and 14 bases lay in between. The germline V gene has CDR1 MDHEN and CDR2 SYDVKM. The CDR3 sequence is 14 residues long. The CDR3 here is CASRSGEGHTEAFF. The CDR3 nucleotides are TGTGCCAGCAGATCCGGAGAGGGGCACACTGAAGCTTTCTTT.

This chain uses TRBV7-2 with TRBJ1-2; D gene unclear. Germline V gives CDR1 SGHTA, CDR2 FQGNSA. This CDR3 has 13 residues. The ends were cut back, 0 bases at V and 4 bases at J, with 6 bases in the middle. CDR3 residues: CASSLAGVYGYTF. For the CDR3, the DNA is TGTGCCAGCAGCTTAGCAGGCGTCTATGGCTACACCTTC.

The V and J genes are TRBV3-1 (or the pseudogene TRBV3-2) and TRBJ2-7; 10 bases fit TRBD2. Germline loops: CDR1 LGHDT, CDR2 YNNKEL (reference sequence). V dropped 1 base and J dropped 1; count of bases not matched to a gene: 10. CDR3 length: 18 amino acids. CDR3 nucleotides: TGTGCCAGCAGCCAAGGTAGTCTAGCGGGAGTCAGTTCCTACGAGCAGTACTTC. Encoded protein: CASSQGSLAGVSSYEQYF.

The J gene is TRBJ1-2, the V gene TRBV4-1, with 8 bases identical to TRBD1. Germline V lookup: CDR1 MGHRA, CDR2 YSYEKL. The CDR3 is 14 residues long. Trimming cost V 4 bases and J 2 bases; bases outside gene matches: 3. CDR3 sequence: CASSRDRMNYGYTF. CDR3 coding DNA: TGCGCCAGCAGCCGGGACAGGATGAACTATGGCTACACCTTC.

The chain recombines TRBV10-1 with TRBJ1-4; no definite D call. Germline assignment: CDR1 WNHNN and CDR2 SYGVQD (reference sequence). The CDR3 is 17 amino acids. Trimming removed 8 bases at V and 4 bases at J, with 23 bases between. Here the CDR3 reads CASGPRVVARRNEKLFF. For the CDR3, the DNA is TGCGCCAGCGGCCCTAGAGTTGTAGCTCGCCGTAATGAAAAACTGTTTTTT.

The chain employs TRBV5-1 and TRBJ1-2, with 7 bases fitting TRBD1. V trimming: 0 bases; J trimming: 7 bases; junction bases outside the gene matches: 0. The CDR3 runs 12 residues. Germline V gene sequence: CDR1 SGHRS, CDR2 YFSETQ. Here the CDR3 reads CASSLDRGGYTF. CDR3 sequence (DNA): TGCGCCAGCAGCTTGGACAGGGGTGGCTACACCTTC.

This clone was recorded only once. This chain connects TRBV7-9 to TRBJ2-3; 8 bases are a match to TRBD2. CDR3 length equals 16 residues. V was pared by 2 bases and J by 3 bases, with 7 bases of the junction left unmatched. The V gene's germline CDR1 is SEHNR and CDR2 FQNEAQ (reference sequence). This CDR3 is CASSLSGGRVTDTQYF. The CDR3 bases are TGTGCCAGCAGCTTAAGCGGGGGCAGGGTGACAGATACGCAGTATTTT.

This chain joins TRBV5-1 and TRBJ1-3; D might be TRBD1 (5 bases). The germline V gene encodes CDR1 SGHRS and CDR2 YFSETQ. The CDR3 totals 17 residues. Trimming pared 4 bases from V and 0 bases from J, leaving 17 bases between. CDR3 amino acids: CASSPVPGLNSGNTIYF. CDR3 DNA sequence: TGCGCCAGCAGCCCCGTGCCGGGACTCAACTCTGGAAACACCATATATTTT.

This chain uses TRBV19 with TRBJ2-5; D possibly corresponds to TRBD2 (6 bases). The CDR3 consists of 15 residues. V was shortened by 5 bases and J by 4 bases, with 17 bases between the two germline ends. CDR1 is LNHDA and CDR2 is SQIVND in the germline V gene (reference sequence). CDR3 protein: CASSSVTGVRETQYF. For the CDR3, the DNA is TGTGCCAGTAGTTCCGTTACGGGAGTGAGAGAGACCCAGTACTTC.

The chain links TRBV29-1 to TRBJ1-2; D call uncertain. The germline V gene has CDR1 SQVTM and CDR2 ANQGSEA. This CDR3 contains 10 residues. Deletions cut 7 bases from V and 6 bases from J, with 9 bases between. The CDR3 is CSALEDGYTF. CDR3 in DNA: TGCAGCGCCCTGGAAGATGGCTACACCTTC.

The chain links TRBV4-2 to TRBJ2-1; TRBD2 might be the D (6 bases). The V gene's germline CDR1 is LGHNA and CDR2 YNFKEQ. Trimming removed 0 bases from V and 0 bases from J, with 9 bases in between. The CDR3 spans 16 residues. The CDR3 DNA follows: TGTGCCAGCAGCCAAGACCGGGGGAGCTCCTACAATGAGCAGTTCTTC. It is translated as CASSQDRGSSYNEQFF.

The genes are TRBV7-9 and TRBJ2-3; D remains unclear. The CDR3 contains 11 residues. Germline assignment: CDR1 SEHNR and CDR2 FQNEAQ (reference sequence). The V and J ends lost 3 bases and 4 bases respectively, with 2 bases between them. The CDR3, as DNA: TGTGCCAGCAGCTTTCCAGATACGCAGTATTTT. Amino acid sequence: CASSFPDTQYF.

This chain links TRBV7-7 with TRBJ2-1, with D perhaps TRBD1 or TRBD2 (5 bases each). Trimming stripped 5 bases from V and 0 bases from J, with 11 bases between. CDR3 length: 15 amino acids. CDR1 and CDR2 (germline): SSHAT, FNYEAQ (reference sequence). The CDR3 reads CASSQGGFSYNEQFF. DNA for the CDR3: TGTGCCAGCAGCCAGGGCGGGTTCTCCTACAATGAGCAGTTCTTC.

This chain uses TRBV6-5 with TRBJ1-4; tentatively, D is TRBD1 (6 bases). This CDR3 has 14 residues. Germline V gene data show CDR1 as MNHEY and CDR2 as SVGAGI. Trimming removed 0 bases from V and 6 bases from J, with 8 bases in between. CDR3 protein: CASSYSGGHEKLFF. CDR3 bases: TGTGCCAGCAGTTACTCCGGGGGGCATGAAAAACTGTTTTTT.

This sequence joins TRBV27 and TRBJ1-6, with a weak D call TRBD1 (5 bases). The V and J ends lost 1 base and 7 bases respectively, with 14 bases between them. Per germline, CDR1 MNHEY and CDR2 SMNVEV (reference sequence). The length of the CDR3 is 16 residues. CDR3 nucleotides: TGTGCCAGCAGTTTATGGGCGGCGGGGGGGAATTCACCCCTCCACTTT. Translated, it gives CASSLWAAGGNSPLHF.

The V call is TRBV30, the J call TRBJ2-7, with TRBD1 matching 8 bases. The ends lost 4 bases at V and 8 bases at J; junction bases unmatched: 4. This CDR3 spans 11 amino acids. The germline CDR1 and CDR2 sequences are GTSNPN and SVGIG (reference sequence). The CDR3 DNA sequence: TGTGCCTGGACAGGGGGCGCAAAGCAGTACTTC. It is translated as CAWTGGAKQYF.

This chain connects TRBV27 to TRBJ1-2; D is possibly TRBD1 (5 bases). CDR3 length: 13 amino acids. Germline-derived CDR1 and CDR2 are MNHEY and SMNVEV (reference sequence). V gave up 5 bases and J gave up 4 bases, with 11 bases separating them. CDR3 DNA: TGTGCCAGCAGTCCACGGGGGATCTATGGCTACACCTTC. This encodes CASSPRGIYGYTF.

The gene calls are TRBV4-1 and TRBJ1-2, with unresolved D. The CDR3 spans 15 residues. Trimming pared 1 base from V and 6 bases from J, leaving 15 bases between. Germline loops: CDR1 MGHRA, CDR2 YSYEKL. The CDR3 DNA reads TGCGCCAGCAGCCAAGGAGAGAAAAGGGTGGATGGCTACACCTTC. As protein: CASSQGEKRVDGYTF.

This chain joins TRBV3-1 (or the pseudogene TRBV3-2) and TRBJ2-3; possible D gene TRBD2, 6 bases. This CDR3 has 14 residues. Germline lookup yields CDR1 LGHDT and CDR2 YNNKEL (reference sequence). Trimming took 4 bases from V and 0 from J, leaving 8 bases between them. CDR3 coding DNA: TGTGCCAGCAGCCTGGGACTTAGCACAGATACGCAGTATTTT. Protein: CASSLGLSTDTQYF.

The gene calls are TRBV4-2 and TRBJ2-7, with 7 bases fitting TRBD1. Germline values: CDR1 LGHNA, CDR2 YNFKEQ. The V gene end was trimmed by 4 bases and the J gene end by 1 base; junction bases not matched to a gene: 4. The CDR3 is 14 residues long. The CDR3 DNA reads TGTGCCAGCAGCCGCGGACAGGAATCCTACGAGCAGTACTTC. Translated: CASSRGQESYEQYF.

The V call is TRBV11-2, the J call TRBJ1-6, with D unclear. CDR3 length equals 13 residues. Trimming removed 1 base at V and 8 bases at J, with 6 bases between. Germline-derived CDR1 and CDR2 are SGHAT and FQNNGV. CDR3 protein: CASSLVWDSPLHF. CDR3 nucleotides: TGTGCCAGCAGCTTAGTTTGGGATTCACCCCTCCACTTT.